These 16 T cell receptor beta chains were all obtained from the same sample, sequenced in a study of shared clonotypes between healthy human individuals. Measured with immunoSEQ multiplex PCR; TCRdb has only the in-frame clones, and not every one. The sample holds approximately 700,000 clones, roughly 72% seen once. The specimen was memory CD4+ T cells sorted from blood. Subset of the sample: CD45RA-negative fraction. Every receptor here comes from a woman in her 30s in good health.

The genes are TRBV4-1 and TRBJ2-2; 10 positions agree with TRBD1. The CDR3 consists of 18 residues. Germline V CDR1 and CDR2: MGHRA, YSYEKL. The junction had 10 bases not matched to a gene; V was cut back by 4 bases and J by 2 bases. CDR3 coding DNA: TGCGCCAGCAGCCGTGACCCCCGGGACAGGGGCAACACCGGGGAGCTGTTTTTT. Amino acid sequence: CASSRDPRDRGNTGELFF.

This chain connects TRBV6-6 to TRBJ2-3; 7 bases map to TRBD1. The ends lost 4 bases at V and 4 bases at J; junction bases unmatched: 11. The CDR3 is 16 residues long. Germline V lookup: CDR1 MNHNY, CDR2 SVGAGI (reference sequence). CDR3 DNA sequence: TGTGCCAGCAGTTTAGTCCAAGGACAGGTTCCAGATACGCAGTATTTT. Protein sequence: CASSLVQGQVPDTQYF.

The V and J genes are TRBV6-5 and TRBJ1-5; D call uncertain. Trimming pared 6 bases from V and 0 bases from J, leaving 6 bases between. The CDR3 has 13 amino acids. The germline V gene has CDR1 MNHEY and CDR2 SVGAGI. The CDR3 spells CASRGGSNQPQHF. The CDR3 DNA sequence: TGTGCCAGCAGGGGAGGTAGCAATCAGCCCCAGCATTTT.

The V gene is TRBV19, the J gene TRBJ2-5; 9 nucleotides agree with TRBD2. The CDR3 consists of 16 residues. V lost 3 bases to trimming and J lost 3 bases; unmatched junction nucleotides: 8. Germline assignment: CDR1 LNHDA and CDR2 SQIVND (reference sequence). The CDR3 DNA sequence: TGTGCCAGTAGTATGGGACTAGCTGAGAGGAAAGAGACCCAGTACTTC. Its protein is CASSMGLAERKETQYF.

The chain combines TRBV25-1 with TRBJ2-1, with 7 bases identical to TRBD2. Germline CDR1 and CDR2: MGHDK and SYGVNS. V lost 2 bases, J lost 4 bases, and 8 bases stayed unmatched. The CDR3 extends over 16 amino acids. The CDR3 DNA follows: TGTGCCAGCAGTGAAGACGCGGGAGTCTCTTACAATGAGCAGTTCTTC. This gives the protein CASSEDAGVSYNEQFF.

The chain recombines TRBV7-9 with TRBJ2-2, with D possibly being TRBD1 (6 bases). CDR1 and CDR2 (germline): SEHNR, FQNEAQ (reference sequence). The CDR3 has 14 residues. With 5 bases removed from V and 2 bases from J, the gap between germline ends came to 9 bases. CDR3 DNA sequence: TGTGCCAGCAGCGGGGGCTCAAACACCGGGGAGCTGTTTTTT. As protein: CASSGGSNTGELFF.

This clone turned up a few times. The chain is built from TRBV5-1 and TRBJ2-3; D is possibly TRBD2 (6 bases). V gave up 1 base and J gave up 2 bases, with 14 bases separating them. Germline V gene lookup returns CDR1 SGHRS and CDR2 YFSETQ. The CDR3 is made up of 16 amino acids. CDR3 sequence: CASSLMPSAHTDTQYF. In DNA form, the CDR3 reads TGCGCCAGCAGCTTGATGCCTAGCGCCCACACAGATACGCAGTATTTT.

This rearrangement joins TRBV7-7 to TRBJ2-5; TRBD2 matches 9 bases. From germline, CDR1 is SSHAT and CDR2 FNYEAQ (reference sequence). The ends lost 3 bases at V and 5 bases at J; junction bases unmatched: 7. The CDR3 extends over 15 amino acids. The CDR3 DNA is TGTGCCAGCAGCTTGGGCGGGAGGGCCTTCGAGACCCAGTACTTC. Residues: CASSLGGRAFETQYF.

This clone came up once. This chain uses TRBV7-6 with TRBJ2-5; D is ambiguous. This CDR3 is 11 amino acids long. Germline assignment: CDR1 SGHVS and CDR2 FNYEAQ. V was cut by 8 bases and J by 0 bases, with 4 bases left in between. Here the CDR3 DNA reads TGTGCCAGCCGGAACCAAGAGACCCAGTACTTC. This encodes CASRNQETQYF. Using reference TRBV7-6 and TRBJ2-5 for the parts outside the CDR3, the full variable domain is GAGVSQSPRYKVTKRGQDVALRCDPISGHVSLYWYRQALGQGPEFLTYFNYEAQQDKSGLPNDRFSAERPEGSISTLTIQRTEQRDSAMYRCASRNQETQYFGPGTRLLVL.

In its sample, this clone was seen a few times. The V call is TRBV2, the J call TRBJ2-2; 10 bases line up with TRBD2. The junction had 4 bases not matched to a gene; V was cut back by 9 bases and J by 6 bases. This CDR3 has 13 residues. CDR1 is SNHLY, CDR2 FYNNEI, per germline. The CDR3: CASRSGRAGELFF. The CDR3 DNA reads TGTGCCAGTAGAAGCGGGAGGGCCGGGGAGCTGTTTTTT.

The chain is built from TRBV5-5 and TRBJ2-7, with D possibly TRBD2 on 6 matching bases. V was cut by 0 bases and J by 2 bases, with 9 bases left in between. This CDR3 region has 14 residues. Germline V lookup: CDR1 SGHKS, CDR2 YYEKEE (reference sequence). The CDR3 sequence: CASSLGPGAYEQYF. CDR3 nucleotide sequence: TGTGCCAGCAGCTTGGGTCCGGGGGCCTACGAGCAGTACTTC.

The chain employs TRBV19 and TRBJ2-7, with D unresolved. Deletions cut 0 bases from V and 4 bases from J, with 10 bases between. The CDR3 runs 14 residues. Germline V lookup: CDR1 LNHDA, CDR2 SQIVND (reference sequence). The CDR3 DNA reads TGTGCCAGTAGTATAGATCTCTCACGGTACGAGCAGTACTTC. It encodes CASSIDLSRYEQYF.

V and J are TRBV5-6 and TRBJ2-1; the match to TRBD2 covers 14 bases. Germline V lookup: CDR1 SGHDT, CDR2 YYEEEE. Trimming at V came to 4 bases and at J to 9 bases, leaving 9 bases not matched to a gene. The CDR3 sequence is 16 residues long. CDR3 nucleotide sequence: TGTGCCAGCAGCAGGACGGGACTAGCGGGAGTTGGTGAGCAGTTCTTC. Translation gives CASSRTGLAGVGEQFF.

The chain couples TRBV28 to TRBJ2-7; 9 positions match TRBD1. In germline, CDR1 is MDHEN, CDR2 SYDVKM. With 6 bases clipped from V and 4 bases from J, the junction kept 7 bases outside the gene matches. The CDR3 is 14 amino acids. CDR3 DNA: TGTGCCAGCAGAACTACAGGGGGCAGGTACGAGCAGTACTTC. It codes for CASRTTGGRYEQYF.

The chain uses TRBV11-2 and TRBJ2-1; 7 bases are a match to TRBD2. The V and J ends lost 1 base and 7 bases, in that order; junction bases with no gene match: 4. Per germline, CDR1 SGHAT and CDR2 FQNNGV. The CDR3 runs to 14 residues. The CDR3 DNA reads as TGTGCCAGCAGCTTAGCCCTTAGCGGGAATGAGCAGTTCTTC. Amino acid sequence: CASSLALSGNEQFF.

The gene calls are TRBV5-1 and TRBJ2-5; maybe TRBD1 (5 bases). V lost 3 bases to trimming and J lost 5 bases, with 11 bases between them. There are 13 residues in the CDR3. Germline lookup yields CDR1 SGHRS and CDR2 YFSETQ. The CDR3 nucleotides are TGCGCCAGCAGCTCCCAGGGTAGGGAGACCCAGTACTTC. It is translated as CASSSQGRETQYF.